This T cell receptor (beta chain) was captured in a study of response to subunit inactivated influenza vaccine. General observations from the study: Every seasonal influenza vaccination brings in few new T cells, the authors suggested.

TCRdb passed the RT-PCR reads through MiXCR, listing each CDR3 protein once. The sample has 500,000 to 600,000 distinct CDR3 sequences; around 13% are singletons. This clonotype has only a few counts. Its target is unknown. Germline CDR1 is MGHRA and CDR2 is YSYEKL. CDR3 length: 14 residues. After removal of 0 bases from V and 13 bases from J, the junction contained 8 bases not matched to a gene. This specimen consisted of PBMCs from blood, obtained more than 35 days after vaccination. V gene TRBV4-1 combines with J gene TRBJ2-1, with 8 nucleotides matching TRBD2. The source of this sequence is a man in his forties or fifties who received an inactivated influenza vaccine. Here the CDR3 DNA reads TGCGCCAGCAGCCAAGATTATGGCGGGAGGCCACAGTTCTTC. The encoded protein is CASSQDYGGRPQFF.